The 20 T cell receptor beta chains in this list originate from one sample, sequenced in a study of shared clonotypes between healthy human individuals. Generated by immunoSEQ multiplex PCR, the TCRdb table keeps only in-frame clones and is missing some. The sample has under 2,000,000 clones, approximately 94% seen once; the top ten hold 1.2%. Naive CD8 cells, CD45RO-negative and positively selected for CCR7, excluded terminally differentiated effector memory CD45RA+ cells. What was sequenced was naive CD8+ T cells sorted from blood. The receptors here all came from a man younger than 35 in good health.

The genes are TRBV29-1 and TRBJ2-1, with TRBD2 as a possible D gene (5 bases). With 0 bases removed from V and 5 bases from J, the gap between germline ends came to 8 bases. The CDR3 spans 13 residues. Germline V gene sequence: CDR1 SQVTM, CDR2 ANQGSEA. The CDR3 region is CSVEEPGNNEQFF. DNA of the CDR3: TGCAGCGTTGAAGAGCCCGGGAACAATGAGCAGTTCTTC.

Of note for this clone: The identical CDR3 is also encoded by other nucleotide sequences in the sample. The chain is built from TRBV11-2 and TRBJ2-7, with a possible D match to TRBD1 (6 bases). The CDR3 is 15 residues long. The germline V and J ends were trimmed by 5 bases and 0 bases, with 14 bases remaining between them. Germline V gives CDR1 SGHAT, CDR2 FQNNGV. The CDR3 DNA follows: TGTGCCAGCAGCCCCCCGACAGGTTCCTCCTACGAGCAGTACTTC. It encodes CASSPPTGSSYEQYF. The full variable domain, in which reference TRBV11-2 and TRBJ2-7 provide the parts outside the CDR3, is EAGVAQSPRYKIIEKRQSVAFWCNPISGHATLYWYQQILGQGPKLLIQFQNNGVVDDSQLPKDRFSAERLKGVDSTLKIQPAKLEDSAVYLCASSPPTGSSYEQYFGPGTRLTVT.

This sequence joins TRBV7-9 and TRBJ1-1, with no clear D. The CDR3 contains 12 residues. The V gene's germline CDR1 is SEHNR and CDR2 FQNEAQ (reference sequence). V was clipped by 1 base and J by 8 bases, with 8 bases between them. The CDR3 sequence is CASSLVGEEAFF. In nucleotides, the CDR3 is TGTGCCAGCAGCTTAGTAGGAGAAGAAGCTTTCTTT. Complete variable domain (other parts from reference TRBV7-9 and TRBJ1-1): DTGVSQNPRHKITKRGQNVTFRCDPISEHNRLYWYRQTLGQGPEFLTYFQNEAQLEKSRLLSDRFSAERPKGSFSTLEIQRTEQGDSAMYLCASSLVGEEAFFGQGTRLTVV.

This clone was detected only once. V and J are TRBV7-9 and TRBJ1-2, with TRBD1 identical over 9 bases. After removal of 5 bases from V and 1 base from J, the junction contained 5 bases not matched to a gene. The CDR3 is 15 amino acids. Germline loops: CDR1 SEHNR, CDR2 FQNEAQ (reference sequence). The CDR3 is CASSAGTGFNYGYTF. The CDR3 DNA reads TGTGCCAGCAGCGCCGGGACAGGGTTTAACTATGGCTACACCTTC.

The V call is TRBV4-2, the J call TRBJ2-1; either TRBD1 or TRBD2 may supply D (5 bases each). V shed 4 bases and J shed 6 bases, with 16 bases lying between them. From germline, CDR1 is LGHNA and CDR2 YNFKEQ. The CDR3 is 15 residues long. The CDR3 is CASSPRDPSANEQFF. The CDR3 nucleotides are TGTGCCAGCAGCCCCCGGGACCCGAGCGCCAATGAGCAGTTCTTC.

About this clone: Other DNA sequences within the sample encode an identical CDR3. The rearrangement joins TRBV27 to TRBJ2-1; the D gene is possibly TRBD1 (5 bases). Germline lookup yields CDR1 MNHEY and CDR2 SMNVEV (reference sequence). This CDR3 comprises 15 residues. The germline V and J ends were trimmed by 4 bases and 0 bases, with 10 bases remaining between them. CDR3 loop: CASSSDTSSYNEQFF. The DNA of the CDR3 is TGTGCCAGCAGTTCGGACACGAGCTCCTACAATGAGCAGTTCTTC.

This clone was recorded once. The chain links TRBV7-2 to TRBJ2-7; unclear D gene. Per the germline V gene, CDR1 is SGHTA and CDR2 is FQGNSA. The CDR3 length is 11 residues. Trimming took off 6 bases at V and 9 bases at J, with 12 bases between the two ends. CDR3 region: CASSLGSGQYF. The CDR3 DNA follows: TGTGCCAGCAGTTTGGGGTCCGGGCAGTACTTC.

The chain is built from TRBV7-2 and TRBJ1-1; D ambiguous. Germline V lookup: CDR1 SGHTA, CDR2 FQGNSA. The CDR3 loop spans 15 amino acids. The ends were cut back, 2 bases at V and 2 bases at J, with 12 bases in the middle. CDR3 residues: CASSLHPVLNTEAFF. The CDR3 nucleotides are TGTGCCAGCAGCTTACACCCGGTCCTCAACACTGAAGCTTTCTTT.

The chain recombines TRBV7-9 with TRBJ2-1; 7 bases fit TRBD2. CDR1 and CDR2 (germline): SEHNR, FQNEAQ (reference sequence). The length of the CDR3 is 15 residues. The V gene end was trimmed by 0 bases and the J gene end by 4 bases; junction bases not matched to a gene: 3. CDR3 coding DNA: TGTGCCAGCAGCTTAGCGGGGGGGGAGTACAATGAGCAGTTCTTC. Translation gives CASSLAGGEYNEQFF.

The rearrangement joins TRBV25-1 to TRBJ1-4; D remains unclear. The germline V gene encodes CDR1 MGHDK and CDR2 SYGVNS. CDR3 length equals 12 residues. V shed 1 base and J shed 13 bases, with 10 bases lying between them. The CDR3 DNA follows: TGTGCCAGCAGTGAATCAGGTCCAGGACTGTTTTTT. Its protein is CASSESGPGLFF. The variable domain in full, completed from reference TRBV25-1 and TRBJ1-4, reads EADIYQTPRYLVIGTGKKITLECSQTMGHDKMYWYQQDPGMELHLIHYSYGVNSTEKGDLSSESTVSRIRTEHFPLTLESARPSHTSQYLCASSESGPGLFFGSGTQLSVL.

The chain is built from TRBV19 and TRBJ2-1; 12 positions agree with TRBD2. Trimming cost V 1 base and J 8 bases; bases outside gene matches: 9. Germline V lookup: CDR1 LNHDA, CDR2 SQIVND (reference sequence). The CDR3 runs 17 residues. Here the CDR3 DNA reads TGTGCCAGTAGTATAGGCCTAGCGGGAGGGCCTTTCGATGAGCAGTTCTTC. Protein product: CASSIGLAGGPFDEQFF.

J is TRBJ2-7 and V is TRBV4-2; 8 nucleotides match TRBD1. V trimming: 2 bases; J trimming: 0 bases; junction bases outside the gene matches: 15. The CDR3 spans 19 residues. Germline CDR1 and CDR2: LGHNA and YNFKEQ. In DNA, the CDR3 is TGTGCCAGCAGCCAACCCACACCGGCGGACAGGGCAGACTCCTACGAGCAGTACTTC. As protein: CASSQPTPADRADSYEQYF.

This chain's CDR3 is CASSLAGIADTQYF. The CDR3 nucleotides read TGCGCCAGCAGCTTGGCAGGGATTGCAGATACGCAGTATTTT. This rearrangement joins TRBV5-1 to TRBJ2-3, with D possibly being TRBD1 (5 bases). Germline-derived CDR1 and CDR2 are SGHRS and YFSETQ. Trimming shortened V by 0 bases and J by 4 bases, and 9 bases separated the two germline ends. The CDR3 contains 14 residues.

This clone occurred once. The chain uses TRBV14 and TRBJ2-3; TRBD2 matches at 8 bases. The CDR3 is made up of 17 amino acids. V lost 4 bases to trimming and J lost 4 bases; unmatched junction nucleotides: 13. Germline lookup yields CDR1 SGHDN and CDR2 FVKESK. The CDR3 here is CASSLANSGNEPDTQYF. The CDR3 DNA reads as TGTGCCAGCAGCCTGGCGAATAGCGGGAACGAACCAGATACGCAGTATTTT.

Comments on this clone: Other DNA variants within this sample encode the same CDR3. The rearrangement uses TRBV27 and TRBJ1-1; no definite D call. The CDR3 spans 13 residues. Germline V CDR1 and CDR2: MNHEY, SMNVEV (reference sequence). Trimming removed 1 base at V and 6 bases at J, with 9 bases between. CDR3 bases: TGTGCCAGCAGTTTATTTCGGGGAGCTGAAGCTTTCTTT. This encodes CASSLFRGAEAFF.

This clone has only one observation. The chain carries TRBV9 and TRBJ1-2; TRBD1 matches 7 bases. V gave up 2 bases and J gave up 5 bases; unmatched junction bases: 6. Germline assignment: CDR1 SGDLS and CDR2 YYNGEE. This CDR3 spans 14 amino acids. CDR3 in DNA: TGTGCCAGCAGCGTCGGGACAGACACTTATGGCTACACCTTC. It yields the protein CASSVGTDTYGYTF.

V and J are TRBV5-6 and TRBJ2-5, with a weak D call TRBD2 (7 bases). The CDR3 extends over 14 amino acids. Trimming removed 4 bases from V and 4 bases from J, with 14 bases in between. Germline values: CDR1 SGHDT, CDR2 YYEEEE. The CDR3 DNA reads TGTGCCAGCAGCATAGACGGGGGGCGAGAGACCCAGTACTTC. Amino acid sequence: CASSIDGGRETQYF.

The gene calls are TRBV5-5 and TRBJ2-7, with D perhaps TRBD1 (5 bases). V dropped 3 bases and J dropped 0 bases, with 10 bases sitting between them. Germline V lookup: CDR1 SGHKS, CDR2 YYEKEE (reference sequence). The CDR3 contains 14 residues. CDR3 loop: CASSSPDNSYEQYF. The DNA of the CDR3 is TGTGCCAGCAGCTCTCCGGACAACTCCTACGAGCAGTACTTC.

The rearrangement links TRBV27 to TRBJ2-5; TRBD2 is a possible D gene (5 bases). Trimming took off 6 bases at V and 1 base at J, with 15 bases between the two ends. This CDR3 contains 15 residues. Germline lookup yields CDR1 MNHEY and CDR2 SMNVEV (reference sequence). CDR3 bases: TGTGCCAGCAGAAAAGGAACTAGACTCCAAGAGACCCAGTACTTC. It yields the protein CASRKGTRLQETQYF.

The V and J genes are TRBV4-3 and TRBJ1-2, with D unclear. V was clipped by 3 bases and J by 6 bases, with 23 bases between them. From germline, CDR1 is LGHNA and CDR2 YSLEER. The CDR3 consists of 17 residues. CDR3: CASSQGYWNNQRDGYTF. The DNA for the CDR3 is TGCGCCAGCAGCCAGGGCTATTGGAATAATCAAAGGGATGGCTACACCTTC.